This T cell receptor beta chain is from a study of shared clonotypes between healthy human individuals. The CDR3 runs to 15 residues. Deletions cut 5 bases from V and 2 bases from J, with 14 bases between. From germline, CDR1 is SGDLS and CDR2 YYNGEE. Notes on the study in general: Larger estimated richness was generally recorded for naive subsets relative to memory subsets. It was the few donors that limited the genetic and exposure-history diversity represented. A few donors shared around 5.2% of their naive CD4 clonotypes.

How the authors handled the data: Filtering differed because ImmunoSEQ produced junction-only sequences that carried no quality scores. Assay used: immunoSEQ multiplex PCR; TCRdb lists only in-frame clones, some missing. The V and J calls and the clone size are those of that table, but D and trimming were determined from the DNA. Of millions of clones listed, 90% to 95% were seen once; the top ten hold roughly 0.14%. In regard to this clone: No antigen is known for it.

J is TRBJ1-3 and V is TRBV9, with a possible D match to TRBD1 (6 bases). What was sequenced was naive CD4+ T cells sorted from blood. The subset denotes: CD45RA+ positively selected. The sequence came from a man younger than 35 in good health. The DNA for the CDR3 is TGTGCCAGCAGTTCGGGGGGCGCGACTGGAAACACCATATATTTT. As protein: CASSSGGATGNTIYF.